The text below deals with one T cell receptor beta chain. The study recruited people aged roughly 18 to 95 years across around 24 US areas. Clinical history reported by participants formed the basis on which cohorts were assigned. How the authors handled the data: Amplification of reference gene primers was used by the study to estimate nucleated cell counts. Here immunoSEQ multiplex PCR was the method, and the copy in TCRdb shows in-frame clones only, minus some. That table gives V, J and clone size, and the DNA gave D and trimming. The sample yields 130,000 to 150,000 clones, roughly 90% seen once. The data derive from a study of blood T cell repertoires in COVID-19. Turning to the study itself: Both acute and convalescent COVID-19 samples were obtained from the United States, Italy and Spain.

V lost 3 bases and J lost 6, with 17 bases in between. The CDR3 runs to 15 residues. CDR1 and CDR2 from the germline V gene are MDHEN and SYDVKM. The sequencing input was PBMCs or T cells enriched from blood (not recorded which). The chain couples TRBV28 to TRBJ1-2, with D hard to call. This receptor was taken from a woman in her twenties or thirties with acute COVID-19. The CDR3 region is CASSFRWFNQDGYTF. CDR3 nucleotides: TGTGCCAGCAGTTTCAGGTGGTTTAATCAGGATGGCTACACCTTC.